This record looks at one T cell receptor (beta chain) sequence and its context. This sample is drawn from a study of blood T cell repertoires in COVID-19. The wider study: The study drew acute and convalescent COVID-19 samples from the United States, Italy and Spain. PBMCs, B-cell-depleted T cells, or T cells were the source of the cDNA or gDNA that made up the material.

The germline CDR1 and CDR2 sequences are LNHDA and SQIVND (reference sequence). This CDR3 region has 16 residues. V lost 1 base and J 0 bases, leaving 10 bases between the germline ends. As handled by the study authors: Amplifying reference gene primers gave estimates of nucleated cell counts. Using immunoSEQ multiplex PCR, the repertoire was profiled, and TCRdb retains in-frame clones only, with some absent. That table is the source of V, J and clone size, and D and trimming were worked out from the DNA. The sample holds hundreds of thousands of clones, approximately 90% seen once. Seattle researchers signed up patients amid active infection and tracked them longitudinally.

The rearrangement uses TRBV19 and TRBJ1-5; D is unresolved. The clonotype originates from a woman in her forties or fifties with COVID-19, enrolled during active disease. Sequenced sample: peripheral blood. CDR3 protein: CASSIALSYSNQPQHF. The DNA of the CDR3 is TGTGCCAGTAGTATAGCACTATCCTATAGCAATCAGCCCCAGCATTTT.